This entry describes one T cell receptor beta chain. Authors' analysis steps: Nucleated cell number was recorded as an estimate derived from reference gene primer amplification. The table came from immunoSEQ multiplex PCR; TCRdb's copy has only in-frame clones and leaves some out. Clone size and V and J calls were adopted from that table, with D and trimming inferred from the DNA. Here the sample spans about 120,000 clones, 75% to 90% being singletons. The data belong to a study of blood T cell repertoires in COVID-19. Study-wide background: Samples representing acute and convalescent COVID-19 were sourced from the United States, Italy and Spain. T cells, B-cell-depleted T cells, or PBMCs provided the cDNA or gDNA that served as material.

Trimming stripped 7 bases from V and 2 bases from J, with 9 bases between. From germline, CDR1 is SGHVS and CDR2 FNYEAQ. The length of the CDR3 is 13 residues. V and J are TRBV7-6 and TRBJ2-1; D remains ambiguous. The sequenced sample consisted of peripheral blood. The TCR sequence derives from a man between 65 and 80 years old with active or convalescent COVID-19. The CDR3 DNA sequence: TGTGCCAGCACCGAGCATCCCTACAATGAGCAGTTCTTC. This encodes CASTEHPYNEQFF.